This T cell receptor (beta chain) stems from a study of T cells in placental villitis. Some background on the complete study: Placental TCR-beta repertoires were compared across villitis of unknown etiology, gestational-age-matched unaffected controls, and infectious villitis in order to test an allograft-versus-infection hypothesis. Overall study outcomes, separate from this receptor: Small amounts of decidua were contained in the paraffin blocks, so some of the captured T cells, especially in controls, may have been decidual rather than villous infiltrates. CMV-specific clone frequencies were higher in infectious CMV cases than in villitis of unknown etiology (approximately 0.011 vs 0.001), and the villitis of unknown etiology frequencies did not differ from those of controls. Higher clonality was observed in villitis of unknown etiology placentae than in controls (median 0.057 versus 0.006, p=0.0025), a finding indicative of clonal expansion. In villitis of unknown etiology, the expanded clones were largely private to each individual placenta, suggesting that there was no single initiating antigen. With bulk tissue sequencing, helper, regulatory or cytotoxic T cells could not be distinguished, nor could maternal versus fetal T cells, and gamma-delta receptors were excluded.

Amplification of TCR-beta CDR3 regions from genomic DNA was performed with the immunoSEQ v4 bias-controlled multiplex PCR assay, which was run blinded to group allocation. Reference gene primers were added alongside TCR-beta primers to estimate nucleated cell and T cell quantities per sample. Sequencing of the libraries was performed on an Illumina MiSeq with a 100-cycle paired-end protocol. As for the authors' bioinformatics: Diversity and richness were calculated in immunoSEQ Analyzer software, with richness determined by iChao1 and clonality derived from Pielou evenness and Shannon diversity (0-1, with higher values meaning less diverse). CDR3 amino acid sequences together with V/J genes were queried against VDJdb for CMV, EBV and influenza A specificities, with confidence 3 and substitution 2 applied. The Morisita-Horn index was used to measure TCR-beta amino acid clonotype overlap among the villitis of unknown etiology, infectious villitis and control repertoires. TCRdb stores this immuneACCESS table with in-frame sequences only. Part of the clones is absent; in the studies checked, under half of the shortfall reflects unresolved V genes, and no reason is known for the rest. That table gives V, J and clone size, and the DNA gave D and trimming. A total of some 930 clones appear in this sample, roughly 83% of them only once. Roughly 12% of the sample is held by the ten biggest clonotypes.

Around 10 placentae with a pathological diagnosis of high-grade villitis of unknown etiology were selected using the Amsterdam Criteria. Significantly higher gravidity and parity and more prior miscarriages were observed in mothers with villitis of unknown etiology than in the control and infectious villitis groups. After delivery, placentae were collected and subjected to gross and histological evaluation prior to the selection of archival tissue. Five 10-micron scrolls were cut from each FFPE block, and DNA was isolated using the AllPrep DNA/RNA FFPE Tissue kit. NanoDrop was used to check DNA concentration and purity, while a Bioanalyzer was used to assess RNA quality. With respect to this clone: Its antigen remains undetermined. Per-base qualities were not stored, and no clone one base away is much larger.

The CDR3 runs 15 residues from the cysteine to the phenylalanine. This entry keeps only the CDR3 DNA: 45 bases, framed from base 1. The CDR1 and CDR2 encoded by the germline V gene are MNHEY and SVGAGI. V lost 11 bases and J lost 9 bases; the stretch between them is 23 bases long. The chain links TRBV6-5 with TRBJ1-6, with a tentative D gene TRBD1 over 5 matching bases. The source is a human patient with villitis of unknown etiology; the placental T cells may come from both mother and fetus. Source material: placental tissue containing maternal and fetal cells. In nucleotides, the sequence is TGTGCCGCCAGGGAGGATGGAGCGGGATCTTCACCCCTCCACTTT. Protein translation: CAAREDGAGSSPLHF.